Below, 7 T cell receptor beta chains from the same sample are listed, as sequenced in a study of T cell repertoires in cytomegalovirus infection. Their cognate antigens are unknown. TCRdb itself ran the reads through MiXCR, one entry per CDR3 protein. This table has some 940,000 distinct CDR3 sequences, approximately 32% appearing once. The material was cultured CD8+ T cells from PBMCs, obtained from culture after CMV antigen stimulation. These TCRs come from a human donor in good health (CMV status not recorded). Some clones in this sample may be carry-over from other donors' samples.

This clonotype was recorded a few times. The genes are TRBV6-6 and TRBJ1-5; D call uncertain. Germline V gene data show CDR1 as MNHNY and CDR2 as SVGAGI (reference sequence). Trimming cost V 8 bases and J 0 bases, with 14 bases left between them. CDR3 size: 15 residues. The CDR3 DNA reads as TGTGCCAGCCCCGGACCCCACAATAGCAATCAGCCCCAGCATTTT. Amino acid sequence: CASPGPHNSNQPQHF.

In this sample, this clonotype turned up a few times. DNA for the CDR3: TGTGCCAGCGGCCGGACAGGCACTGAAGCTTTCTTT. Translation gives CASGRTGTEAFF. The V gene is TRBV6-6, the J gene TRBJ1-1; 7 bases agree with TRBD1. The CDR3 has 12 amino acids. V lost 8 bases, J lost 4 bases, and 4 bases stayed unmatched. Per the germline V gene, CDR1 is MNHNY and CDR2 is SVGAGI (reference sequence).

CDR3 bases: TGTGCCAGCAGCCCCCATGGGTCGCTGGCCAAAAACATTCAGTACTTC. This sequence encodes CASSPHGSLAKNIQYF. The rearrangement uses TRBV28 and TRBJ2-4; D unresolved. Germline CDR1 MDHEN, CDR2 SYDVKM. The CDR3 is made up of 16 amino acids. The V end lost 6 bases, the J end lost 1 base, and 16 bases lay between the germline ends.

This clonotype was observed a few times. The chain carries TRBV4-3 and TRBJ2-2; D gene ambiguous. CDR1 and CDR2 (germline): LGHNA, YSLEER. The V end was cut by 0 bases, the J end by 3 bases, with 17 bases between. CDR3 length: 18 amino acids. CDR3 loop: CASSQEGYGRGYTGELFF. CDR3 bases: TGCGCCAGCAGCCAAGAAGGGTACGGACGAGGTTACACCGGGGAGCTGTTTTTT.

At least ten counts were recorded for this clonotype. The chain links TRBV7-9 to TRBJ2-3; D gene unclear. The germline V gene has CDR1 SEHNR and CDR2 FQNEAQ (reference sequence). Between the trimmed V and J ends, which lost 1 base and 4 bases, there was a span of 12 bases. The CDR3 loop spans 15 amino acids. The CDR3 region is CASSLDGPAADTQYF. In DNA, the CDR3 is TGTGCCAGCAGCTTAGATGGGCCTGCAGCAGATACGCAGTATTTT. Using reference TRBV7-9 and TRBJ2-3 for the parts outside the CDR3, the full variable domain is DTGVSQNPRHKITKRGQNVTFRCDPISEHNRLYWYRQTLGQGPEFLTYFQNEAQLEKSRLLSDRFSAERPKGSFSTLEIQRTEQGDSAMYLCASSLDGPAADTQYFGPGTRLTVL.

Concerning this clonotype itself: A much larger clonotype is one base distant, so this may be a read error. The chain recombines TRBV6-6 with TRBJ2-7; D might be TRBD1 (6 bases). With 6 bases removed from V and 3 bases from J, the gap between germline ends came to 12 bases. Germline loops: CDR1 MNHNY, CDR2 SVGAGI (reference sequence). The CDR3 is made up of 13 amino acids. The CDR3 DNA follows: TGTGCCAGCAGCTTCGGACAGTTCTACGAGCAGTACGTC. Translated, it gives CASSFGQFYEQYV.

This clonotype came up a few times. The chain couples TRBV7-2 to TRBJ2-3, with D hard to call. V was clipped by 7 bases and J by 2 bases, with 10 bases between them. The CDR3 contains 13 residues. Per the germline V gene, CDR1 is SGHTA and CDR2 is FQGNSA. The DNA of the CDR3 is TGTGCCAGCACCCATCAGAACACAGATACGCAGTATTTT. It encodes CASTHQNTDTQYF.